The 15 T cell receptor beta chains below all came from one sample that was sequenced in a study of blood T cell repertoires in COVID-19. Using immunoSEQ multiplex PCR, the repertoire was profiled, and TCRdb retains in-frame clones only, with some absent. The sample consists of approximately 260,000 clones, 80% to 90% of them appearing once. The sequencing sample was made of peripheral blood. The receptors here all came from a woman in her 70s with COVID-19, enrolled during active disease.

The rearrangement uses TRBV6-2 or TRBV6-3 and TRBJ1-2, with D possibly being TRBD1 (6 bases). V was clipped by 6 bases and J by 2 bases, with 10 bases between them. Germline V gene data show CDR1 as MNHEY and CDR2 as SVGEGT. The CDR3 totals 13 residues. The CDR3 coding sequence is TGTGCCAGCAGCTTAGACAGGAACTATGGCTACACCTTC. Its translation is CASSLDRNYGYTF.

The genes are TRBV19 and TRBJ2-3, with D hard to call. V was pared by 3 bases and J by 5 bases, with 9 bases between. Germline lookup yields CDR1 LNHDA and CDR2 SQIVND (reference sequence). The CDR3 runs to 13 residues. In DNA form, the CDR3 reads TGTGCCAGTAGTATCTCAGGCGAAGATACGCAGTATTTT. Its protein product is CASSISGEDTQYF.

This clone occurred a few times. This sequence joins TRBV29-1 and TRBJ1-5; maybe TRBD1 (5 bases). Germline V gene data show CDR1 as SQVTM and CDR2 as ANQGSEA. V gave up 6 bases and J gave up 2 bases, with 11 bases separating them. There are 13 residues in the CDR3. CDR3 amino acids: CSVRMTGNQPQHF. Written as DNA, the CDR3 is TGCAGCGTGCGAATGACAGGCAATCAGCCCCAGCATTTT.

This chain connects TRBV6-1 to TRBJ1-2; D perhaps matches TRBD1 (6 bases). V lost 2 bases to trimming and J lost 5 bases, with 9 bases between them. Germline CDR1 MNHNS, CDR2 SASEGT. This CDR3 is built from 13 residues. The CDR3: CASSERGGYGYTF. Here the CDR3 DNA reads TGTGCCAGCAGTGAAAGAGGGGGATATGGCTACACCTTC.

V gene TRBV30 combines with J gene TRBJ2-3; D might be TRBD1 (6 bases). V lost 1 base and J lost 4, with 21 bases in between. The CDR3 runs 17 residues. Germline V CDR1 and CDR2: GTSNPN, SVGIG (reference sequence). CDR3 in DNA: TGTGCCTGGAGTGGAGAGGCGAGGGGGAAGTGGGCAGATACGCAGTATTTT. This codes for CAWSGEARGKWADTQYF.

The rearrangement links TRBV19 to TRBJ1-1, with D perhaps matching TRBD1 (5 bases). This CDR3 is built from 16 residues. Germline CDR1 reads LNHDA; CDR2 reads SQIVND (reference sequence). Trimming removed 4 bases from V and 2 bases from J, with 17 bases in between. CDR3 residues: CASSTRHGTPNTEAFF. The CDR3 nucleotides read TGTGCCAGTAGTACCAGACACGGGACTCCAAACACTGAAGCTTTCTTT.

The gene calls are TRBV2 and TRBJ2-3; 8 nucleotides match TRBD1. The germline V gene encodes CDR1 SNHLY and CDR2 FYNNEI. The CDR3 runs to 18 residues. The trim removed 4 bases at V and 0 bases at J, leaving 12 bases unmatched. The CDR3 protein is CASSGTTGVFISTDTQYF. The CDR3 DNA is TGTGCCAGCAGTGGGACGACAGGGGTTTTTATTAGCACAGATACGCAGTATTTT.

This clone was seen just once. CDR3 DNA: TGTGCCAGTAGTTCCCCCCGGGACAGGGGCCGTACAGACTATGGCTACACCTTC. Its protein product is CASSSPRDRGRTDYGYTF. This sequence joins TRBV19 and TRBJ1-2; 10 bases match TRBD1. Germline V CDR1 and CDR2: LNHDA, SQIVND (reference sequence). There are 18 residues in the CDR3. With V trimmed by 5 bases and J by 3 bases, 15 bases remained unmatched.

The V and J genes are TRBV11-3 and TRBJ1-3; no firm D call. Per germline, CDR1 SGHNT and CDR2 YENEEA. The CDR3 length is 14 residues. The V gene lost 3 bases and the J gene lost 2 bases, with 8 bases spanning the gap. The CDR3 nucleotides are TGTGCCAGCAGCTTTTCGAGGGCTGGAAACACCATATATTTT. Protein product: CASSFSRAGNTIYF. Together with reference TRBV11-3 and TRBJ1-3, the CDR3 gives the full variable domain: EAGVVQSPRYKIIEKKQPVAFWCNPISGHNTLYWYLQNLGQGPELLIRYENEEAVDDSQLPKDRFSAERLKGVDSTLKIQPAELGDSAVYLCASSFSRAGNTIYFGEGSWLTVV.

This chain joins TRBV30 and TRBJ1-2; no definite D call. Trimming stripped 0 bases from V and 7 bases from J, with 9 bases between. CDR1 GTSNPN and CDR2 SVGIG come from the germline V gene (reference sequence). This CDR3 has 12 amino acids. In DNA, the CDR3 is TGTGCCTGGAGTGTCGGAGCTACTGGCTACACCTTC. Amino acids: CAWSVGATGYTF. The whole variable domain, remainder taken from reference TRBV30 and TRBJ1-2, is SQTIHQWPATLVQPVGSPLSLECTVEGTSNPNLYWYRQAAGRGLQLLFYSVGIGQISSEVPQNLSASRPQDRQFILSSKKLLLSDSGFYLCAWSVGATGYTFGSGTRLTVV.

This rearrangement joins TRBV28 to TRBJ2-7, with 7 bases aligning to TRBD1. V gave up 6 bases and J gave up 10 bases; unmatched junction bases: 9. Germline CDR1 reads MDHEN; CDR2 reads SYDVKM. This CDR3 region has 12 residues. The CDR3 nucleotides read TGTGCCAGCAGGCCCATCGACAGGGACCAGTACTTC. Its protein is CASRPIDRDQYF.

The rearrangement joins TRBV7-3 to TRBJ1-2; tentative D call: TRBD1 (5 bases). Germline-derived CDR1 and CDR2 are SGHTA and FQGTGA. Between the trimmed V and J ends, which lost 4 bases and 5 bases, there was a span of 11 bases. The CDR3 contains 13 residues. The CDR3: CASSSNQGYGYTF. The CDR3 DNA reads TGTGCCAGCAGCTCAAATCAGGGATATGGCTACACCTTC.

This chain connects TRBV6-5 to TRBJ2-7, with D possibly matching TRBD2 (5 bases). Trimming stripped 6 bases from V and 4 bases from J, with 16 bases between. The CDR3 contains 14 residues. CDR1 is MNHEY, CDR2 SVGAGI, per germline. The CDR3 here is CASRSRGFQYEQYF. For the CDR3, the DNA is TGTGCCAGCAGGAGTCGCGGGTTTCAATACGAGCAGTACTTC.

This clone appeared once. The chain recombines TRBV20-1 with TRBJ2-1; tentative D call: TRBD2 (6 bases). With 3 bases removed from V and 7 bases from J, the gap between germline ends came to 10 bases. Germline V gives CDR1 DFQATT, CDR2 SNEGSKA (reference sequence). The CDR3 spans 12 residues. The CDR3 loop is CSASGEVNEQFF. In DNA, the CDR3 is TGCAGTGCTAGTGGGGAGGTGAATGAGCAGTTCTTC.

V and J are TRBV12-3 or TRBV12-4 and TRBJ2-5; 7 nucleotides match TRBD1. J lost 2 bases, V lost 6 bases, and 3 bases had no gene match. This CDR3 region has 13 residues. This CDR3 is CASSRDRQETQYF. Here the CDR3 DNA reads TGTGCCAGCAGCCGGGACAGACAAGAGACCCAGTACTTC.